The clone carrying this T cell receptor (beta chain) was counted a few times. The germline V gene has CDR1 MNHEY and CDR2 SMNVEV (reference sequence). The CDR3 is 12 residues long. Trimming pared 4 bases from V and 6 bases from J, leaving 10 bases between. This sample's TCRbeta library carried unique molecular identifier barcodes. Each CDR3 protein gets one entry after TCRdb re-called the PCR reads with MiXCR. Found here are around 410,000 distinct CDR3 sequences, 11% of them singletons; the top ten hold 5% to 6.5%. This specimen comes from a study of T-cell reconstitution after alpha-beta-depleted transplantation in children.

Sequenced here: PBMCs from the stem cell graft donor, sampled from the stem cell graft. The sequence was obtained from a human donor who donated a stem cell graft to a child with acute myeloid leukemia. This rearrangement joins TRBV27 to TRBJ2-7; D not resolved. The CDR3 nucleotides read TGTGCCAGCAGTTCCGTTTTCGGCGAGCAGTACTTC. Protein: CASSSVFGEQYF.